Each of the 30 T cell receptor beta chains below was sequenced from the same sample in a study of beta chain features in type 1 diabetes. General study findings and limits: A moderate, significant TCRB CDR3 shortening appeared in type 1 diabetes across four CD4+ subsets.

These receptors' targets are unknown. Every bit of the isolated RNA underwent reverse transcription, so sequencing read expressed TCRB transcripts. The protocol was immunoSEQ multiplex PCR, while the TCRdb copy is restricted to in-frame clones and leaves out a portion. Of about 240,000 clones in the sample, around 14% were seen once. Sequencing was carried out using naive CD4+ T cells from blood. The receptor set was obtained from a man aged 25-45 years with type 1 diabetes.

A few counts support this clone. V is TRBV5-1 and J is TRBJ2-3; TRBD2 is a possible D gene (5 bases). The length of the CDR3 is 16 residues. Trimming took off 5 bases at V and 0 bases at J, with 16 bases between the two ends. CDR1 SGHRS and CDR2 YFSETQ come from the germline V gene. The CDR3 loop reads CASRPASGSSTDTQYF. DNA for the CDR3: TGCGCCAGCAGGCCCGCGTCGGGGAGCAGCACAGATACGCAGTATTTT.

The table lists this clone with a few counts. The chain recombines TRBV12-5 with TRBJ1-1; no definite D call. Trimming took 1 base from V and 5 from J, leaving 20 bases between them. The CDR3 runs 17 residues. Germline V lookup: CDR1 LGHNT, CDR2 FRNRAP. CDR3 loop: CASGLAFNLVTKTEAFF. Written as DNA, the CDR3 is TGTGCTAGTGGTTTGGCGTTCAACCTTGTTACAAAGACTGAAGCTTTCTTT.

The chain joins TRBV7-9 to TRBJ2-7; 8 bases align to TRBD2. Trimming removed 5 bases from V and 5 bases from J; junction bases left unmatched: 11. CDR1 is SEHNR, CDR2 FQNEAQ, per germline (reference sequence). The CDR3 spans 15 residues. The CDR3 region has the DNA TGTGCCAGCAGCACGCAAGCGGGAGTGGTGGACGAGCAGTACTTC. This gives the protein CASSTQAGVVDEQYF.

This rearrangement joins TRBV7-9 to TRBJ1-5; D may be TRBD1 (5 bases). The CDR3 contains 13 residues. Germline-derived CDR1 and CDR2 are SEHNR and FQNEAQ (reference sequence). V lost 0 bases and J lost 7, with 7 bases in between. This chain's CDR3 is CASSLAGAQPQHF. CDR3 bases: TGTGCCAGCAGCTTAGCAGGGGCACAGCCCCAGCATTTT.

CDR3 DNA sequence: TGTGCCAGAAGCTCAGGGGACAGGAGGACCTACGAGCAGTACTTC. It translates to CARSSGDRRTYEQYF. V usage is TRBV7-5 and J usage is TRBJ2-7; the D call in the table, TRBD1, was not verified against the DNA. TRBV7-5 is deemed a pseudogene. This CDR3 has 15 amino acids.

This clone was counted a few times. The V call is TRBV7-9, the J call TRBJ2-3; 7 bases fit TRBD2. Germline V gives CDR1 SEHNR, CDR2 FQNEAQ (reference sequence). V lost 6 bases to trimming and J lost 2 bases; unmatched junction nucleotides: 8. The CDR3 totals 15 residues. The DNA of the CDR3 is TGTGCCAGCAGGGTGACCGGGACTACCACAGATACGCAGTATTTT. Translated: CASRVTGTTTDTQYF.

The chain has TRBV5-1 and TRBJ2-7, with 7 nucleotides matching TRBD1. After removal of 3 bases from V and 3 bases from J, the junction contained 6 bases not matched to a gene. The germline V gene has CDR1 SGHRS and CDR2 YFSETQ. The CDR3 covers 14 residues. For the CDR3, the DNA is TGCGCCAGCAGCTCGGACAGGACCCTCTACGAGCAGTACTTC. Residues: CASSSDRTLYEQYF.

The genes are TRBV5-6 and TRBJ1-1, with a tentative D call TRBD1 (6 bases). The CDR3 has 14 amino acids. From germline, CDR1 is SGHDT and CDR2 YYEEEE. Deletions cut 3 bases from V and 2 bases from J, with 11 bases between. CDR3 region: CASSSGQINTEAFF. The CDR3 coding sequence is TGTGCCAGCAGCTCCGGACAGATCAACACTGAAGCTTTCTTT.

The chain links TRBV18 to TRBJ2-1, with 8 bases lining up with TRBD2. Germline V gives CDR1 KGHSH, CDR2 LQKENI. CDR3 length equals 15 residues. The V and J ends lost 3 bases and 4 bases, in that order; junction bases with no gene match: 5. The CDR3 nucleotides read TGTGCCAGCTCACCGCCGGGGGGGCGGTACAATGAGCAGTTCTTC. Its protein is CASSPPGGRYNEQFF.

The CDR3 region has the DNA TGCGCCAGCAGCTTGCTTGGGTCAGGCGAGACCCAGTACTTC. Protein product: CASSLLGSGETQYF. This rearrangement joins TRBV5-1 to TRBJ2-5; no reliable D call. The CDR3 has 14 amino acids. V lost 1 base and J 5 bases, leaving 12 bases between the germline ends. Germline V gene sequence: CDR1 SGHRS, CDR2 YFSETQ.

This rearrangement joins TRBV7-9 to TRBJ2-4; TRBD2 might be the D (5 bases). V was pared by 5 bases and J by 0 bases, with 14 bases between. Looked up from germline, CDR1 is SEHNR and CDR2 is FQNEAQ (reference sequence). CDR3 length equals 16 residues. The CDR3 sequence is CASSRAVDLAKNIQYF. In nucleotides, the CDR3 is TGTGCCAGCAGCCGAGCGGTAGATTTAGCCAAAAACATTCAGTACTTC.

This chain uses TRBV11-2 with TRBJ1-1; the D is unclear. The CDR3 is made up of 14 amino acids. The V end lost 4 bases, the J end lost 5 bases, and 14 bases lay between the germline ends. CDR1 and CDR2 (germline): SGHAT, FQNNGV. As DNA, the CDR3 is TGTGCCAGCAGCTCCCTGGAGCTAAGAACTGAAGCTTTCTTT. It yields the protein CASSSLELRTEAFF.

V usage is TRBV5-1 and J usage is TRBJ2-7, with D possibly being TRBD1 (6 bases). V was shortened by 4 bases and J by 4 bases, with 12 bases between the two germline ends. The length of the CDR3 is 13 residues. Germline values: CDR1 SGHRS, CDR2 YFSETQ. Here the CDR3 reads CASSGVTGYEQYF. The DNA for the CDR3 is TGCGCCAGCAGCGGGGTAACAGGGTACGAGCAGTACTTC. Full variable domain (outside the CDR3, taken from reference TRBV5-1 and TRBJ2-7): KAGVTQTPRYLIKTRGQQVTLSCSPISGHRSVSWYQQTPGQGLQFLFEYFSETQRNKGNFPGRFSGRQFSNSRSEMNVSTLELGDSALYLCASSGVTGYEQYFGPGTRLTVT.

J is TRBJ2-7 and V is TRBV7-2; no clear D gene. CDR1 and CDR2 from the germline V gene are SGHTA and FQGNSA. The ends were cut back, 3 bases at V and 4 bases at J, with 13 bases in the middle. The CDR3 is 14 amino acids. As DNA, the CDR3 is TGTGCCAGCAGCTTTGGTACAGAGAGTTACGAGCAGTACTTC. Its translation: CASSFGTESYEQYF. The full variable domain, with the rest looked up from reference TRBV7-2 and TRBJ2-7, is GAGVSQSPSNKVTEKGKDVELRCDPISGHTALYWYRQSLGQGLEFLIYFQGNSAPDKSGLPSDRFSAERTGGSVSTLTIQRTQQEDSAVYLCASSFGTESYEQYFGPGTRLTVT.

CDR3 amino acids: CASSLILGQNTEAFF. The CDR3 DNA reads as TGTGCCAGCAGTTTAATTCTCGGACAGAACACTGAAGCTTTCTTT. The V call is TRBV28, the J call TRBJ1-1; tentatively, D is TRBD1 (5 bases). Germline CDR1 and CDR2: MDHEN and SYDVKM. CDR3 length: 15 amino acids. Trimming stripped 2 bases from V and 1 base from J, with 11 bases between.

DNA of the CDR3: TGTGCCAGCAGTTACTCACCCAGGACTGGCGACTACGAGCAGTACTTC. As protein: CASSYSPRTGDYEQYF. The chain employs TRBV6-5 and TRBJ2-7, with a tentative D call TRBD2 (5 bases). The ends were cut back, 0 bases at V and 3 bases at J, with 15 bases in the middle. CDR3 length: 16 amino acids. Germline V lookup: CDR1 MNHEY, CDR2 SVGAGI.

The V call is TRBV18, the J call TRBJ2-3; D might be TRBD2 (6 bases). V was cut by 0 bases and J by 9 bases, with 13 bases left in between. The CDR3 is 14 amino acids. Germline assignment: CDR1 KGHSH and CDR2 LQKENI. The CDR3 protein is CASSPPRLAGTQYF. The DNA of the CDR3 is TGTGCCAGCTCACCACCGCGGCTGGCGGGGACGCAGTATTTT.

The V call is TRBV29-1, the J call TRBJ1-2; D gene uncertain. The V end was cut by 3 bases, the J end by 5 bases, with 10 bases between. Germline CDR1 and CDR2: SQVTM and ANQGSEA. This CDR3 contains 12 residues. For the CDR3, the DNA is TGCAGCGTTGATGGGCAGTCATATGGCTACACCTTC. Translated, it gives CSVDGQSYGYTF.

The gene calls are TRBV7-2 and TRBJ1-2, with D perhaps matching TRBD1 (5 bases). CDR1 is SGHTA and CDR2 is FQGNSA in the germline V gene. The CDR3 totals 15 residues. Trimming took off 2 bases at V and 7 bases at J, with 17 bases between the two ends. CDR3 in DNA: TGTGCCAGCAGCTTAAGTTTCGCCGGGGGAGGTGGCTACACCTTC. Translation: CASSLSFAGGGGYTF.

This rearrangement joins TRBV6-5 to TRBJ2-3; 7 bases line up with TRBD1. Germline V CDR1 and CDR2: MNHEY, SVGAGI. Germline trimming cut 6 bases from V and 5 bases from J; bases unmatched to any gene: 11. The CDR3 contains 15 residues. CDR3 residues: CASRTGVTGIDTQYF. The CDR3 bases are TGTGCCAGCAGAACAGGGGTAACGGGAATAGATACGCAGTATTTT.

This clone was seen a handful of times. The gene calls are TRBV5-1 and TRBJ2-7; TRBD1 matches 10 bases. The length of the CDR3 is 15 residues. The junction had 6 bases not matched to a gene; V was cut back by 4 bases and J by 2 bases. Germline V gene data show CDR1 as SGHRS and CDR2 as YFSETQ. The CDR3, as DNA: TGCGCCAGCAGCCTCGGACAGGGGGGTACCTACGAGCAGTACTTC. This sequence encodes CASSLGQGGTYEQYF.

J is TRBJ2-7 and V is TRBV5-8; possible D gene TRBD1, 6 bases. Germline assignment: CDR1 SGHTS and CDR2 YDEGEE. The V and J ends lost 4 bases and 2 bases respectively, with 16 bases between them. The CDR3 has 15 residues. The CDR3 reads CASSLGLHRAYEQYF. The CDR3 DNA reads as TGTGCCAGCAGCCTCGGACTCCACAGGGCCTACGAGCAGTACTTC.

This clone has just a few counts. CDR3 DNA sequence: TGTGCCAGCAGCCAGGAAAACAGGGGAACGCAGTATTTT. As protein: CASSQENRGTQYF. V and J are TRBV14 and TRBJ2-3, with 7 bases fitting TRBD1. V shed 3 bases, J shed 9 bases, and the junction held 6 bases outside the gene matches. CDR1 SGHDN and CDR2 FVKESK come from the germline V gene. This CDR3 contains 13 residues.

This clone was counted a few times. V gene TRBV5-1 combines with J gene TRBJ2-3; D may be TRBD2 (6 bases). Germline V gene data show CDR1 as SGHRS and CDR2 as YFSETQ. V lost 4 bases and J lost 0, with 9 bases in between. This CDR3 contains 14 residues. The CDR3 loop is CASSVGGSTDTQYF. The CDR3 DNA is TGCGCCAGCAGCGTTGGGGGGAGCACAGATACGCAGTATTTT.

This clone was detected only a few times. The chain joins TRBV30 to TRBJ1-2, with D possibly being TRBD1 (6 bases). Trimming stripped 0 bases from V and 2 bases from J, with 13 bases between. The CDR3 spans 15 residues. Germline V gene data show CDR1 as GTSNPN and CDR2 as SVGIG (reference sequence). This CDR3 is CAWSVQGRSNYGYTF. The CDR3 nucleotides read TGTGCCTGGAGTGTACAGGGAAGAAGCAACTATGGCTACACCTTC.

This clone was counted a few times. The CDR3 DNA follows: TGTGCCAGCGCAGAGACAACTAGCACAGATACGCAGTATTTT. Its translation: CASAETTSTDTQYF. The J gene is TRBJ2-3, the V gene TRBV6-5; no definite D call. V lost 8 bases to trimming and J lost 0 bases, with 12 bases between them. This CDR3 is 14 amino acids long. Germline-derived CDR1 and CDR2 are MNHEY and SVGAGI.

A few counts support this clone. The rearrangement joins TRBV9 to TRBJ2-2; D is unresolved. CDR3 length equals 14 residues. V shed 3 bases and J shed 2 bases, with 8 bases lying between them. The germline CDR1 and CDR2 sequences are SGDLS and YYNGEE. This chain's CDR3 is CASSGAGNTGELFF. As DNA, the CDR3 is TGTGCCAGCAGCGGGGCAGGAAACACCGGGGAGCTGTTTTTT.

The gene calls are TRBV29-1 and TRBJ1-5, with TRBD1 matching over 7 bases. V lost 6 bases to trimming and J lost 2 bases; unmatched junction nucleotides: 7. CDR1 and CDR2 from the germline V gene are SQVTM and ANQGSEA. The CDR3 has 14 amino acids. The CDR3 DNA sequence: TGCAGCGTAAGGACAGGATCGGGCAATCAGCCCCAGCATTTT. Its protein product is CSVRTGSGNQPQHF.

This clone was detected a few times. An end of the junction does not agree with germline; a read error may underlie this. This chain uses TRBV7-9 with TRBJ2-7; 7 bases line up with TRBD1. The CDR3 totals 13 residues. Germline CDR1 reads SEHNR; CDR2 reads FQNEAQ (reference sequence). DNA for the CDR3: TGTGCCAGCAGCTCCCGGACAGGCCATTCCGGAACATTC. This sequence encodes CASSSRTGHSGTF. Filled out from reference TRBV7-9 and TRBJ2-7, the complete variable domain reads DTGVSQNPRHKITKRGQNVTFRCDPISEHNRLYWYRQTLGQGPEFLTYFQNEAQLEKSRLLSDRFSAERPKGSFSTLEIQRTEQGDSAMYLCASSSRTGHSGTFGPGTRLTVT.

This clone was counted between two and nine times. The V and J genes are TRBV30 and TRBJ1-5; 7 positions agree with TRBD1. There are 15 residues in the CDR3. The junction had 15 bases not matched to a gene; V was cut back by 2 bases and J by 11 bases. Germline V gene lookup returns CDR1 GTSNPN and CDR2 SVGIG (reference sequence). The CDR3 region is CAWSLRTGPGQAQHF. The CDR3 DNA sequence: TGTGCCTGGAGTCTTAGGACAGGCCCAGGCCAGGCCCAGCATTTT.